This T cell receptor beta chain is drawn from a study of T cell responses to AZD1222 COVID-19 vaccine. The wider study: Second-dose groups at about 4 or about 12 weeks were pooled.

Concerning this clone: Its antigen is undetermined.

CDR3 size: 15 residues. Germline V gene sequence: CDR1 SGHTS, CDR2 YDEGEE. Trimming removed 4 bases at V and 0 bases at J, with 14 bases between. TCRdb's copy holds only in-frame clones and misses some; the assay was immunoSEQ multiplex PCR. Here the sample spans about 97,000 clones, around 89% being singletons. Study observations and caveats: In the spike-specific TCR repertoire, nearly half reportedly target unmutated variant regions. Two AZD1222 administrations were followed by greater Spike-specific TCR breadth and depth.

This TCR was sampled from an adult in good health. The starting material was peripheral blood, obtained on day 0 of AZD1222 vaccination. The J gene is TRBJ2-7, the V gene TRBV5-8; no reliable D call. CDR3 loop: CASSPGPGSSYEQYF. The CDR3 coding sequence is TGTGCCAGCAGCCCCGGCCCAGGATCCTCCTACGAGCAGTACTTC.